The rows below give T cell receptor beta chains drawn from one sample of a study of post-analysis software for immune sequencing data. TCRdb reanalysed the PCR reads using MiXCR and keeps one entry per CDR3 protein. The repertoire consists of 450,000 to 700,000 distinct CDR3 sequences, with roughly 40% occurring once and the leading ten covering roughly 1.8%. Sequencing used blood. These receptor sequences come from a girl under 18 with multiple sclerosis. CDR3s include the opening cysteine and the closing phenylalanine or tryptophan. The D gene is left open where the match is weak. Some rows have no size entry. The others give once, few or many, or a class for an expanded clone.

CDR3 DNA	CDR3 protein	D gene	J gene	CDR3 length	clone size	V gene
TGTGCCAGCAGCCAAGGGACAGGAGACCTCGCCTACGAGCAGTACTTC	CASSQGTGDLAYEQYF	TRBD1	TRBJ2-7	16	few	TRBV3-1
TGCGCCAGCAGCTCCGGGACAGGGAGGAGTGGCTACACCTTC	CASSSGTGRSGYTF	TRBD1	TRBJ1-2	14	NA	TRBV5-1
TGTGCCAGCAGCTTAGCGAGGCCTGGGCGGGGGGGCTACAATGAGCAGTTCTTC	CASSLARPGRGGYNEQFF	TRBD2	TRBJ2-1	18	few	TRBV7-2
TGCAGTCCTTGGGACAGGGGTTGTTCACCCCTCCACTTT	CSPWDRGCSPLHF	TRBD1	TRBJ1-6	13	NA	TRBV20-1
TGTGCCAGCAGTCCCCTAGGTTCGGTCAGCCAAGAGACCCAGTACTTC	CASSPLGSVSQETQYF	NA	TRBJ2-5	16	NA	TRBV12-3/TRBV12-4
TGTGCCAGCAAAGGGCAGAACTATGGCTACACCTTC	CASKGQNYGYTF	NA	TRBJ1-2	12	few	TRBV2
TGTGCCAGCAGGTGGGGACAGGGGTGGTACGAGCAGTACTTC	CASRWGQGWYEQYF	TRBD1	TRBJ2-7	14	few	TRBV6-5
TGCAGCGCCAGGGTTCGGACCTACGAGCAGTACTTC	CSARVRTYEQYF	NA	TRBJ2-7	12	NA	TRBV29-1
TGTGCCAGCAGTAAACTAGCGGGAGCAGGAGAGACCCAGTACTTC	CASSKLAGAGETQYF	TRBD2	TRBJ2-5	15	NA	TRBV12-3/TRBV12-4
TGTGCCAGCAGCTTACCTCCGGGACTAGCGCAAGAGCAGTACTTC	CASSLPPGLAQEQYF	TRBD2	TRBJ2-5	15	NA	TRBV7-6
TGTGCCAGCAGCCCCCTTAGGAGCGGGAGACCCAGCTCCTACAATGAGCAGTTCTTC	CASSPLRSGRPSSYNEQFF	TRBD2	TRBJ2-1	19	few	TRBV6-1
TGTGCCACCAGCGGACCTTACCTCACAGATACGCAGTATTTT	CATSGPYLTDTQYF	NA	TRBJ2-3	14	few	TRBV24-1
TGTGCCAGCAGCCGATCAGCCCTTTTCACTGAAGCTTTCTTT	CASSRSALFTEAFF	NA	TRBJ1-1	14	NA	TRBV12-3/TRBV12-4
TGCAGCGTTGAATGGAGGCCGGGGGCTGAGCAGTTCTTC	CSVEWRPGAEQFF	NA	TRBJ2-1	13	NA	TRBV29-1
TGTGCCAGCAGTTACTCAACAGCCTCGGAGCAGTACTTC	CASSYSTASEQYF	NA	TRBJ2-7	13	NA	TRBV6-2/TRBV6-3
TGTGCCAGCAGTGAGGTGGACGCTGAAGCTTTCTTT	CASSEVDAEAFF	NA	TRBJ1-1	12	NA	TRBV6-1
TGCAGCGTTGTTAAGGGCGGCGGCTACACCTTC	CSVVKGGGYTF	NA	TRBJ1-2	11	NA	TRBV29-1
TGTGCCAGCAGCCAAATAGGAGGGTCCGATGAGCAGTTCTTC	CASSQIGGSDEQFF	NA	TRBJ2-1	14	NA	TRBV3-1
TGCGCCAGCAGCGCGAAGGTGGGAGGAGATACGCAGTATTTT	CASSAKVGGDTQYF	NA	TRBJ2-3	14	NA	TRBV5-1
TGCAGCGTTGTTTCAGGGGGGACTGAAGCTTTCTTT	CSVVSGGTEAFF	TRBD1	TRBJ1-1	12	NA	TRBV29-1
TGTGCCAGCAGCATGGACAGCTATATCACAGATACGCAGTATTTT	CASSMDSYITDTQYF	NA	TRBJ2-3	15	few	TRBV7-9
TGTGCTAGCAGCTTAGACGCGACCGGGGAGCTGTTTTTT	CASSLDATGELFF	NA	TRBJ2-2	13	NA	TRBV7-7
TGTGCCACCAGTGATGTGAAGTGCGATTACAATGAGCAGTTCTTC	CATSDVKCDYNEQFF	NA	TRBJ2-1	15	NA	TRBV24-1
TGTGCCAGCAGTGCTATCCAGGGAGAGACCCAGTACTTC	CASSAIQGETQYF	NA	TRBJ2-5	13	NA	TRBV6-1
TGTGCCAGCAGTTTGAGGGCAGCAACTGCTAATGAAAAACTGTTTTTT	CASSLRAATANEKLFF	NA	TRBJ1-4	16	NA	TRBV12-3/TRBV12-4
TGTGCCAGCAGCTTGTCCGGGACAGGGGTTAGCAATCAGCCCCAGCATTTT	CASSLSGTGVSNQPQHF	TRBD1	TRBJ1-5	17	NA	TRBV13
TGTGCCAGCAGCTTAGTCCAGCGGGAGGGGTACGAGCAGTACTTC	CASSLVQREGYEQYF	TRBD2	TRBJ2-7	15	NA	TRBV7-8
TGCGCCAGCAGCCACCCTGTGGGCAGGGGGCGAAACACTGAAGCTTTCTTT	CASSHPVGRGRNTEAFF	TRBD1	TRBJ1-1	17	few	TRBV5-1